This entry lists 13 T cell receptor beta chains sequenced from one sample in a study of regulatory T cells in long-lasting Graves disease (dated by TCRdb to the early 2020s). Receptors were amplified or captured by multiplex PCR. For sequencing, an Illumina HiSeq 4000 was employed. CDR3 regions were amplified by Arm-PCR with iRepertoire HTBI primers to construct TCR beta libraries. Using fastp at Q25 and MiXCR, TCRdb reprocessed the public reads and kept productive beta chains. Merged by CDR3 protein, the rows form single entries marked with the most common genes and DNA. Within this sample are under 450,000 distinct CDR3 sequences, with about 17% of them counted one time only. The ten largest clones represent around 21% of the sample. This specimen's time point label, interpreted: newly diagnosed GD, antithyroid drugs for less than 3 months. RNA was extracted from PBMCs in TRIzol for both TCR sequencing and RNA sequencing.

These same data were also listed under a study on T cells in Graves' hyperthyroidism and ophthalmopathy.

This specimen was peripheral blood mononuclear cells (PBMCs), taken at new diagnosis, from a patient treated with antithyroid drugs. The receptors were sampled from a woman younger than 30 with Graves disease. Donor details come from another sample of the same person, matched by shared clones.

This clonotype turned up a few times. This sequence joins TRBV7-9 and TRBJ2-7; 9 bases map to TRBD2. J gave up 6 bases and V 5 bases, and 11 bases lay outside the gene matches. The CDR3 spans 15 residues. Looked up from germline, CDR1 is SEHNR and CDR2 is FQNEAQ (reference sequence). CDR3 in amino acids: CASSILAGELSEQYF. The CDR3, as DNA: TGTGCCAGCAGCATATTAGCGGGAGAGTTAAGCGAGCAGTACTTC.

The chain is built from TRBV5-6 and TRBJ2-1; the D is unclear. The CDR3 is 13 residues long. V shed 2 bases and J shed 3 bases, with 6 bases lying between them. Germline CDR1 is SGHDT and CDR2 is YYEEEE. CDR3 in amino acids: CASSFYHYNEQFF. CDR3 nucleotides: TGTGCCAGCAGCTTCTACCACTACAATGAGCAGTTCTTC.

In this sample, this clonotype turned up many times. V gene TRBV7-8 combines with J gene TRBJ1-6, with 7 nucleotides matching TRBD1. The length of the CDR3 is 12 residues. The germline V gene encodes CDR1 SGHVS and CDR2 FQNEAQ. V dropped 5 bases and J dropped 14; count of bases not matched to a gene: 6. As DNA, the CDR3 is TGTGCCAGCAGCAGGACAGGAGGTGCCCTCCACTTT. It specifies CASSRTGGALHF.

This clonotype was observed at least ten times. CDR3 bases: TGTGCCAGCTCACCAAGGGGGACAGAAAATGAAAAACTGTTTTTT. Protein: CASSPRGTENEKLFF. This chain connects TRBV18 to TRBJ1-4; 7 bases line up with TRBD1. The CDR3 is 15 residues long. V lost 2 bases and J lost 5; bases outside the gene matches: 5. CDR1 is KGHSH and CDR2 is LQKENI in the germline V gene.

The V call is TRBV12-3 or TRBV12-4, the J call TRBJ2-3; 12 bases line up with TRBD2. Unmatched junction bases numbered 5, after V lost 1 base and J lost 3 bases. The CDR3 contains 17 residues. CDR3 protein: CASSLGVGLAGTDTQYF. DNA for the CDR3: TGTGCCAGCAGTTTAGGGGTGGGACTAGCGGGTACAGATACGCAGTATTTT.

This clonotype was recorded at least ten times. The chain has TRBV6-5 and TRBJ2-7, with D perhaps being TRBD1 or TRBD2 (5 bases each). This CDR3 is 17 amino acids long. V lost 2 bases to trimming and J lost 5 bases, with 22 bases between them. Germline-derived CDR1 and CDR2 are MNHEY and SVGAGI. The CDR3 region is CASSYSRDPTLYDEQYF. The DNA of the CDR3 is TGTGCCAGCAGTTACAGTCGGGACCCCACCTTGTACGACGAGCAGTACTTC.

This clonotype has at least ten counts. This chain connects TRBV3-1 to TRBJ2-1; a possible D gene is TRBD1 (5 bases). Germline-derived CDR1 and CDR2 are LGHDT and YNNKEL (reference sequence). V was cut by 4 bases and J by 2 bases, with 12 bases left in between. The CDR3 extends over 15 amino acids. CDR3 in amino acids: CASSLDSVPYNEQFF. The CDR3 nucleotides read TGTGCCAGCAGCCTCGACAGCGTGCCCTACAATGAGCAGTTCTTC.

This clonotype was counted ten times or more. Written as DNA, the CDR3 is TGCGCCAGCAGCCAAGGATTTGGGGCCATCACTGAAGCTTTCTTT. Amino acids: CASSQGFGAITEAFF. J is TRBJ1-1 and V is TRBV4-1; D is possibly TRBD1 (5 bases). Trimming cost V 1 base and J 4 bases, with 13 bases left between them. The CDR3 has 15 amino acids. Looked up from germline, CDR1 is MGHRA and CDR2 is YSYEKL.

At least ten counts were recorded for this clonotype. The chain is built from TRBV28 and TRBJ1-3; possibly TRBD1 for D (5 bases). Germline-derived CDR1 and CDR2 are MDHEN and SYDVKM. CDR3 size: 16 residues. V was trimmed by 4 bases and J by 8 bases, leaving 21 bases between them. For the CDR3, the DNA is TGTGCCAGCAGTTCGACCCTGGCCAGGGCCGGATACACCATATATTTT. It translates to CASSSTLARAGYTIYF. Looking up the rest from reference TRBV28 and TRBJ1-3 gives the full variable domain: DVKVTQSSRYLVKRTGEKVFLECVQDMDHENMFWYRQDPGLGLRLIYFSYDVKMKEKGDIPEGYSVSREKKERFSLILESASTNQTSMYLCASSSTLARAGYTIYFGEGSWLTVV.

Comments on this clonotype: This may come from a read error, since a much larger clone is one base off. This rearrangement joins TRBV7-8 to TRBJ2-2; TRBD2 matches at 8 bases. CDR1 is SGHVS, CDR2 FQNEAQ, per germline. The CDR3 totals 15 residues. The CDR3 reads CTSSPRGGEVGELFF. The CDR3 coding sequence is TGTACCAGCAGCCCACGGGGGGGGGAGGTCGGGGAGCTGTTTTTT.

This clonotype has a count of ten or more. The chain joins TRBV7-2 to TRBJ2-3; 8 bases align to TRBD2. J gave up 2 bases and V 5 bases, and 6 bases lay outside the gene matches. Germline CDR1 reads SGHTA; CDR2 reads FQGNSA. The CDR3 totals 15 residues. CDR3 DNA sequence: TGTGCCAGCAGCCGACTAGCGTCCCACACAGATACGCAGTATTTT. It is translated as CASSRLASHTDTQYF. Looking up the rest from reference TRBV7-2 and TRBJ2-3 gives the full variable domain: GAGVSQSPSNKVTEKGKDVELRCDPISGHTALYWYRQSLGQGLEFLIYFQGNSAPDKSGLPSDRFSAERTGGSVSTLTIQRTQQEDSAVYLCASSRLASHTDTQYFGPGTRLTVL.

This clonotype was counted many times. The rearrangement uses TRBV4-2 and TRBJ2-1; D call uncertain. The V end lost 0 bases, the J end lost 8 bases, and 20 bases lay between the germline ends. The CDR3 runs to 17 residues. Looked up from germline, CDR1 is LGHNA and CDR2 is YNFKEQ. The CDR3 DNA reads TGTGCCAGCAGCCAAGAACGGCCAAGCTTCTCATCGGATGAGCAGTTCTTC. Translation gives CASSQERPSFSSDEQFF.

This clonotype was seen repeatedly, ten times or more. The V call is TRBV30, the J call TRBJ1-1, with unresolved D. Trimming removed 1 base from V and 0 bases from J, with 6 bases in between. Germline CDR1 GTSNPN, CDR2 SVGIG (reference sequence). The CDR3 extends over 13 amino acids. In DNA, the CDR3 is TGTGCCTGGAGTGGCGATATGAACACTGAAGCTTTCTTT. Its protein product is CAWSGDMNTEAFF.